The source of this T cell receptor beta chain is a study of CXCR3-negative and CXCR3-positive naive CD8 T cells (dated by TCRdb to about 2019). Turning to the overall study: In total, 110 million to 150 million TRB reads were obtained, corresponding to roughly 1.5 +/- 0.3 million reads per library. Diversity and physicochemical repertoire analyses were performed on about a dozen donors pooled from two independent experiments. Naive subsets from about 5 donors and memory cells from 3 donors were included in the TRBV-TRBJ cluster analysis.

Each CD8+ T cell subset was flow-sorted in triplicate, with 300,000 or so cells per subset placed directly into RLT lysis buffer. To keep memory contaminants out, a stringent definition of naive CD8+ T cells was applied: CD45RO-CCR7+CD27+CD95-. Standard density gradient centrifugation was used to isolate peripheral blood mononuclear cells from buffy coats. A FACSAria III was used to flow-sort naive CD8+ T cells into CXCR3-negative and CXCR3-positive populations. An RNeasy Mini Kit was used to extract total RNA from the sorted cells. The reads were generated on a NextSeq 550. The Human TCR Profiling Kit (MiLaboratory) was used to prepare UMI-labeled 5' RACE TRB cDNA libraries. cDNA synthesis used the entire amount of extracted RNA, and PCR amplification then used the entire amount of cDNA produced. Libraries were prepared in parallel with an identical number of PCR cycles. From the authors' description of their analysis: With a requirement of at least two reads per UMI, MIGEC and MiXCR extracted about 50,000 +/- 10,000 unique UMI-labeled TRB cDNA molecules per library. An average of roughly 40,000 +/- 10,000 functional in-frame TRB CDR3 nucleotide clonotypes without stop codons was found per library. After each sample was downsampled to 5000 UMI-labeled TRB molecules, VDJtools was used to calculate diversity metrics such as normalized Shannon-Wiener and Chao1. For the central five CDR3 residues, VDJtools calculated physicochemical properties weighted by clonotype size, namely interaction energy, strength, volume and Kidera factor 4. With the reads reprocessed by TCRdb, a single entry stands for each CDR3 protein sequence and no DNA is reported. The V and J calls come from TCRdb's annotation, not from the publication. The table kept for this sample lists around 56,000 distinct CDR3 sequences. Together, the top ten hold 0.4% to 0.5% of the sample.

CDR1 and CDR2 are drawn from the germline V gene: KGHSH, LQKENI. Its CDR3 holds 12 amino acids, cysteine through phenylalanine. Only the protein sequence is given. Overall study outcomes, separate from this receptor: TRBV-TRBJ usage was similar between naive CXCR3-negative and CXCR3-positive cells from the same donor, while memory cells showed distinct patterns. TRB CDR3s from CXCR3-positive naive cells showed higher hydrophobicity (lower Kidera factor 4), lower energy, and higher strength and volume indices than CXCR3-negative naive cells. Both naive subsets had comparably high repertoire diversity, while memory CD8+ T cells had much lower repertoire diversity. Because CXCR3 expression was partially decreased after cryopreservation, freshly isolated PBMCs were used for most assays. Because surface CD5, which is linked to self-reactivity in mice, was comparable between the naive subsets, TCR interaction strength was also inferred from TRB CDR3 physicochemical properties.

On this clonotype: There is no known antigen for this receptor.

The rearranged chain carries TRBV18 and TRBJ2-1; TCRdb designates TRBD1, a call that cannot be tested without DNA. The sequencing sample was made of naive CXCR3- CD8+ T cells from blood. The sample's cell subset or site label, in plain terms: CD45RO-CCR7+CD27+CD95- naive CD8+ T cells lacking CXCR3 (TNR3-). The receptor was isolated from a human donor in good health. Some clones in this sample may be carry-over from other donors' samples. The CDR3 region reads CASLIRANEQFF.